The following is a TCR beta chain sequence with its context. At one of its ends the junction is not consistent with the germline gene, which may arise from a read error. This specimen comes from a study of blood T cell repertoires in COVID-19. Study summary: Spain, Italy and the United States supplied samples that represented acute and convalescent COVID-19. Sources were T cells, B-cell-depleted T cells, or PBMCs; the material itself was cDNA or gDNA.

Measured with immunoSEQ multiplex PCR; TCRdb has only the in-frame clones, and not every one. The profile shows about 98,000 clones, roughly 86% of them singletons. The sample comprised peripheral blood. This clonotype was obtained from a man between 50 and 59 years old with acute or convalescent COVID-19.

CDR3 residues: CASSASTSGYSSEQYF. The DNA for the CDR3 is TGTGCCAGCAGCGCTTCGACTAGCGGTTATTCCTCCGAGCAGTACTTC. The chain joins TRBV9 to TRBJ2-7; TRBD2 matches 9 bases. Germline CDR1 is SGDLS and CDR2 is YYNGEE. This CDR3 is built from 16 residues. Looking up the rest from reference TRBV9 and TRBJ2-7 gives the full variable domain: DSGVTQTPKHLITATGQRVTLRCSPRSGDLSVYWYQQSLDQGLQFLIQYYNGEERAKGNILERFSAQQFPDLHSELNLSSLELGDSALYFCASSASTSGYSSEQYFGPGTRLTVT.